This entry concerns a single T cell receptor beta chain. The record originates from a study of T cell changes during pregnancy in multiple sclerosis. The CDR3 covers 17 residues. V lost 5 bases to trimming and J lost 0 bases; unmatched junction nucleotides: 7. Germline V gene sequence: CDR1 LNHDA, CDR2 SQIVND (reference sequence). The assay was immunoSEQ multiplex PCR, and TCRdb's table has in-frame clones only and misses some. The sample holds about 49,000 clones, 80% to 95% seen once. The material sequenced was peripheral blood, taken after pregnancy. The TCR originated in a female donor with multiple sclerosis, enrolled in a pregnancy study. The chain couples TRBV19 to TRBJ2-3, with 11 bases aligning to TRBD2. The chain's CDR3 is CASSSPRLAGSTDTQYF. The DNA of the CDR3 is TGTGCCAGTAGTTCCCCCCGACTAGCGGGGAGCACAGATACGCAGTATTTT.